These T cell receptor beta chains were read from a single sample in a study of blood T cell repertoires in COVID-19. TCRdb keeps only in-frame clones here, not all; method: immunoSEQ multiplex PCR. The table lists approximately 190,000 clones, roughly four fifths of them singletons. Specimen: peripheral blood. Every receptor here comes from a woman in her thirties or forties with acute or convalescent COVID-19. Both conserved end residues are part of each CDR3. A D gene is named only where the DNA matches it firmly. Size is stated for part of the rows, as once, few or many counts, or as a class when the clone is expanded.

abundance,j_gene,d_gene,v_gene,CDR3nt,CDR3aa
once,TRBJ1-4,.,TRBV6-5,TGTGCCAGCAGTTACGGAATCGGGTTCCAAAATGAAAAACTGTTTTTT,CASSYGIGFQNEKLFF
.,TRBJ1-4,.,TRBV19,TGTGCCAGTACTGACAGAATCCCCAATGAAAAACTGTTTTTT,CASTDRIPNEKLFF
.,TRBJ2-4,TRBD1,TRBV30,TGTGCCTGGACCGGACAGGGACTAGCCAAAAACATTCAGTACTTC,CAWTGQGLAKNIQYF
.,TRBJ2-5,TRBD2,TRBV5-1,TGCGCCAGCAGCTTGGGGGCTAGCGGGTACCAAGAGACCCAGTACTTC,CASSLGASGYQETQYF
.,TRBJ1-5,TRBD1,TRBV6-1,TGTGCCAGCAGTGAGCCCCGAGGACAGGGCAATCAGCCCCAGCATTTT,CASSEPRGQGNQPQHF
.,TRBJ1-6,.,TRBV19,TGTGCCAGCCAACCGTGGCGGATCAATAATTCACCCCTCCACTTT,CASQPWRINNSPLHF
.,TRBJ2-5,TRBD2,TRBV5-1,TGCGCCAGCAGCTTGCTTTTAGCGGGAGGGCAACAGGCGACCCAGTACTTC,CASSLLLAGGQQATQYF
.,TRBJ1-5,.,TRBV19,TGTGCCAGTAGTATAGTCGGGGATCAGCCCCAGCATTTT,CASSIVGDQPQHF
.,TRBJ2-5,.,TRBV5-1,TGCGCCAGCAGCTTGACCCCAGGCCCAAACCAAGAGACCCAGTACTTC,CASSLTPGPNQETQYF
.,TRBJ1-3,.,TRBV19,TGTGCCAGTAGTATCTTAGCTGGAAACACCATATATTTT,CASSILAGNTIYF
.,TRBJ1-2,TRBD1,TRBV24-1,TGTGCCACCAGTGACCCTGGGACAGGTTATGGCTACACCTTC,CATSDPGTGYGYTF
.,TRBJ2-7,.,TRBV30,TGTGCCTGGAGAGCGCACCAGACCTACGAGCAGTACTTC,CAWRAHQTYEQYF
.,TRBJ2-5,TRBD2,TRBV5-1,TGCGCCAGCAGCGAAACCCCTAGCGGGGGGGGACAAGAGACCCAGTACTTC,CASSETPSGGGQETQYF
.,TRBJ2-2,.,TRBV5-1,TGCGCCAGCAGCTTGAGGGGACAAAACACCGGGGAGCTGTTTTTT,CASSLRGQNTGELFF
.,TRBJ2-5,.,TRBV9,TGTGCCAGCAGCGGACTGACTCTGACCCAGTACTTC,CASSGLTLTQYF
once,TRBJ2-3,.,TRBV28,TGTGCCAGCAGCCGGGACACGGTTTCTACAGATACGCAGTATTTT,CASSRDTVSTDTQYF
.,TRBJ2-1,TRBD1,TRBV27,TGTGCCAGCAGTCTTGGGACAGAACCCCTAAATGAGCAGTTCTTC,CASSLGTEPLNEQFF
few,TRBJ1-1,TRBD1,TRBV15,TGTGCCACCAGCAACACCCAGACAGGGGGCACTGAAGCTTTCTTT,CATSNTQTGGTEAFF
.,TRBJ2-1,TRBD2,TRBV10-3,TGTGCCATCAGTGAGTCGACTAGCGGGGGGGACAATGAGCAGTTCTTC,CAISESTSGGDNEQFF
.,TRBJ2-5,.,TRBV28,TGTGCCAGCAGCCCCGGAGGAGGGAGACGAGAGACCCAGTACTTC,CASSPGGGRRETQYF
.,TRBJ2-3,TRBD1,TRBV28,TGTGCCAGCAGTTTAGGGGACAGGGAAGCAGATACGCAGTATTTT,CASSLGDREADTQYF
.,TRBJ2-1,.,TRBV6-5,TGTGCCAGCAGTTACGGGAGCTCCTACAATGAGCAGTTCTTC,CASSYGSSYNEQFF
.,TRBJ1-5,.,TRBV7-6,TGTGCAGCCCACGCGAGTGATAGCAATCAGCCCCAGCATTTT,CAAHASDSNQPQHF
.,TRBJ2-1,.,TRBV5-1,TGCGCCAGCAGTATTAGCGTAAACAATGAGCAGTTCTTC,CASSISVNNEQFF
.,TRBJ2-3,TRBD2,TRBV28,TGTGCCAGCAGTGCCGGACTAGCGGGATACACAGATACGCAGTATTTT,CASSAGLAGYTDTQYF
.,TRBJ2-5,TRBD2,TRBV5-1,TGCGCCAGCAGCGTAGCGGGGGCCGAAGAGACCCAGTACTTC,CASSVAGAEETQYF
.,TRBJ1-5,.,TRBV19,TGTGCCAGTAGTGTTGGACAGTTGAATCAGCCCCAGCATTTT,CASSVGQLNQPQHF
.,TRBJ2-2,.,TRBV27,TGTGCCAGCAGTTTATCCTCAGGGTGGCACGGGGAGCTGTTTTTT,CASSLSSGWHGELFF
.,TRBJ1-1,TRBD1,TRBV28,TGTGCCAGCAGTCAGGGGGGTGAAGCTTTCTTT,CASSQGGEAFF
.,TRBJ2-3,TRBD2,TRBV5-1,TGCGCCAGCCGAAGCGGGAGGGCAGGAGATACGCAGTATTTT,CASRSGRAGDTQYF
.,TRBJ2-5,.,TRBV10-3,TGTGCCATCAGTGACCTAACTAGAGGCGGAGAGACCCAGTACTTC,CAISDLTRGGETQYF
.,TRBJ2-3,TRBD2,TRBV4-1,TGCGCCAGCAGCCAAGACCTTACAGCGGGGGCTACAGATACGCAGTATTTT,CASSQDLTAGATDTQYF
.,TRBJ2-1,TRBD2,TRBV5-1,TGCGCCAGCAGACTGAGTAGCGGGAGAGATAATGAGCAGTTCTTC,CASRLSSGRDNEQFF
.,TRBJ2-1,TRBD1,TRBV5-1,TGCGCCAGCAGCCCGGGGACAGGGGTTGATGAGCAGTTCTTC,CASSPGTGVDEQFF
.,TRBJ2-6,TRBD1,TRBV7-2,TGTGCCAGCAGCTCGACAGGGGGCGGGACTGGGGCCAACGTCCTGACTTTC,CASSSTGGGTGANVLTF
.,TRBJ2-7,TRBD1,TRBV5-1,TGCGCCAGCCGCGTTGGGACAGGGGGCTACGAGCAGTACTTC,CASRVGTGGYEQYF
.,TRBJ2-3,TRBD2,TRBV6-2/TRBV6-3,TGTGCCAGCAGTTACGTAACTAGCGGGGGAGATACGCAGTATTTT,CASSYVTSGGDTQYF
.,TRBJ1-5,.,TRBV6-6,TGTGCCAGCACTCGGCAGGTCAATCAGCCCCAGCATTTT,CASTRQVNQPQHF
few,TRBJ2-3,TRBD1,TRBV19,TGTGCCAGTAGTATGGGAGTCAGGGGGTCAGATACGCAGTATTTT,CASSMGVRGSDTQYF
once,TRBJ1-1,TRBD1,TRBV2,TGTGCCAGCGCCCTGGGACAGGGTACTGAAGCTTTCTTT,CASALGQGTEAFF
once,TRBJ1-1,.,TRBV27,TGTGCCAGCATGCTGGAGGGAGGGACTGAAGCTTTCTTT,CASMLEGGTEAFF